One T cell receptor (beta chain) is described in this entry. At one end, the junction sequence differs from germline, possibly due to a read error. From germline, CDR1 is MDHEN and CDR2 SYDVKM. The CDR3 is 13 amino acids. This entry belongs to a study of molecular identifiers for immune sequencing clone quantification. Naive CD8 library inputs spanned roughly 17,000 to 1,100,000 sorted cells and 10%, 30% or 50% RNA. For naive CD8 T cells, sorting used the CD8+CD4-CCR7+CD45RA+ phenotype. Bulk TCR libraries used previously described methods and listed TCR primers. MiXCR, applied by TCRdb to the PCR reads, yields one record per CDR3 protein. The sample records about 100,000 distinct CDR3 sequences, 36% being singletons.

This chain joins TRBV28 and TRBJ1-1; no clear D. This receptor was taken from a human donor in good health. Some libraries in this study had Jurkat cell RNA spiked in. Specimen: naive CD8+ T cells from blood, with Jurkat cell RNA spiked in. Subset: FACS-sorted CD8+CD4-CCR7+CD45RA+ naive T cells. The CDR3 loop is CASSPHISTEAYF. CDR3 DNA sequence: TGTGCCAGCAGTCCACACATAAGCACTGAAGCTTACTTT.